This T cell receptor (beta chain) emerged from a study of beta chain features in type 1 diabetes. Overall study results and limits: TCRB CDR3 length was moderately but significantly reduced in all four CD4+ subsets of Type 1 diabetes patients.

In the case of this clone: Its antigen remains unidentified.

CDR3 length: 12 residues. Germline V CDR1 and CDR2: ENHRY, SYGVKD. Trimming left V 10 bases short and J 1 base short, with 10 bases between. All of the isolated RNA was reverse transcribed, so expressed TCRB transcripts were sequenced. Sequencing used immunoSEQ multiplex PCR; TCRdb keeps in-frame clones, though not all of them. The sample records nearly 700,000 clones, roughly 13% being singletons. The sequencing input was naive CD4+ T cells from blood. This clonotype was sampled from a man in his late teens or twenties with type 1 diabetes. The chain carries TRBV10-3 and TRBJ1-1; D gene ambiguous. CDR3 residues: CATYDTNTEAFF. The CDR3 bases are TGTGCCACATACGACACGAACACTGAAGCTTTCTTT.